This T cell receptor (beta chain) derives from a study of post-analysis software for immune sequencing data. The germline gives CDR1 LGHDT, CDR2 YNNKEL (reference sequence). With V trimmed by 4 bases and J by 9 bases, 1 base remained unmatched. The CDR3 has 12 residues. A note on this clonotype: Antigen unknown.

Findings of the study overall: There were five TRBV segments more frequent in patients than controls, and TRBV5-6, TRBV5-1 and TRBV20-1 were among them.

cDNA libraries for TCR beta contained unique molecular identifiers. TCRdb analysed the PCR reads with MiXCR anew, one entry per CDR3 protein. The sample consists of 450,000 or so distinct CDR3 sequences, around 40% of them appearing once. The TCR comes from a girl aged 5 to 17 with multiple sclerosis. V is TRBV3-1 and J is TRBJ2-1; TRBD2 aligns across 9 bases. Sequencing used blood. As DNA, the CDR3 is TGTGCCAGCAGCCTAGCGGGAGCTGAGCAGTTCTTC. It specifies CASSLAGAEQFF.